This T cell receptor (beta chain) stems from a study of spatial heterogeneity in lung cancer. Across the whole study: Sequencing consistently turned up more beta-chain sequences than alpha-chain sequences.

Via MiXCR, TCRdb re-called the 5' RACE reads, giving one row per CDR3 protein. This repertoire shows about 6,000 distinct CDR3 sequences, 9.1% found once; its top ten account for more than 20%. This CDR3 is 15 amino acids long. Trimming stripped 5 bases from V and 1 base from J, with 14 bases between. Germline V gene lookup returns CDR1 SGHTA and CDR2 FQGTGA. This clonotype has ten or more counts. What it recognizes is unknown. Described time point: sample taken at primary tumor resection. Study observations and caveats: It was found that expanded intratumoral alpha and beta TCR counts tracked tumor mutation counts.

This TCR was recovered from a female donor with early-stage non-small cell lung cancer. The rearrangement links TRBV7-3 to TRBJ2-5, with D possibly being TRBD1 (5 bases). The material was lung tumor tissue, obtained at surgery. The CDR3 sequence is CASSLGAGLQETQYF. The CDR3 DNA reads as TGTGCCAGCAGCCTTGGGGCAGGGCTCCAAGAGACCCAGTACTTC.